The 2 T cell receptor beta chains in this list originate from one sample, sequenced in a study of shared clonotypes between healthy human individuals. Sequenced by immunoSEQ multiplex PCR; TCRdb stores in-frame clones only, minus some. The table has around 1.6 million clones, nearly 99% seen once; the top ten hold approximately 0.44%. Sequencing used naive CD4+ T cells sorted from blood. Regarding subset: CD45RA+ positively selected. All receptors derive from a man aged 25-40 years in good health.

This chain links TRBV18 with TRBJ2-2; D is possibly TRBD2 (7 bases). CDR1 KGHSH and CDR2 LQKENI come from the germline V gene. The CDR3 length is 16 residues. Trimming shortened V by 2 bases and J by 3 bases, and 13 bases separated the two germline ends. CDR3 protein: CASSPKGGSYTGELFF. In nucleotides, the CDR3 is TGTGCCAGCTCACCAAAGGGGGGGTCCTACACCGGGGAGCTGTTTTTT.

V and J are TRBV10-3 and TRBJ1-4, with 9 bases aligning to TRBD1. In germline, CDR1 is ENHRY, CDR2 SYGVKD. The CDR3 sequence is 16 residues long. V was clipped by 3 bases and J by 5 bases; unmatched bases: 7. CDR3 bases: TGTGCCATCAGTGAACAGATCGGACAGGGGAATGAAAAACTGTTTTTT. Encoded protein: CAISEQIGQGNEKLFF.